The rows below give T cell receptor beta chains drawn from one sample of a study of radiation and T cells in renal cell carcinoma. Produced via immunoSEQ multiplex PCR; TCRdb's table is partial and in-frame only. The data show about 60,000 clones, roughly 72% seen once. The specimen comprised blood, sampled from a patient whose treatment included radiotherapy and nephrectomy. These receptors originate from a man aged 60 to 75 with renal cell carcinoma. Both conserved end residues are part of each CDR3. The D gene is left open where the match is weak. Only some rows state a clone size, as once, few, many or a class for expanded clones.

CDR3,DNA,J,V,size,D
CASSPGGGDTDTQYF,TGTGCCAGCAGCCCTGGCGGGGGGGACACAGATACGCAGTATTTT,TRBJ2-3,TRBV5-6,NA,TRBD2
CASSPDRQRPYGYTF,TGTGCCAGCTCACCTGACAGACAAAGACCCTATGGCTACACCTTC,TRBJ1-2,TRBV18,NA,NA
CAWTPADSNQPQHF,TGTGCCTGGACACCTGCCGATAGCAATCAGCCCCAGCATTTT,TRBJ1-5,TRBV30,NA,NA
CAWNPPLGIYPDTQYF,TGTGCCTGGAACCCCCCCTTGGGTATCTATCCAGATACGCAGTATTTT,TRBJ2-3,TRBV30,few,NA
CASSPTTGVNSPLHF,TGCGCCAGCAGCCCAACGACAGGGGTCAATTCACCCCTCCACTTT,TRBJ1-6,TRBV5-1,few,TRBD1
CASSPEGQLTDGYTF,TGTGCCAGCTCACCGGAAGGACAGCTCACCGATGGCTACACCTTC,TRBJ1-2,TRBV18,NA,NA
CASSPGTSGTSSYNEQFF,TGCGCCAGCAGCCCTGGGACTAGCGGGACCAGCTCCTACAATGAGCAGTTCTTC,TRBJ2-1,TRBV5-1,NA,TRBD2
CASSAPALGTETQYF,TGTGCCAGCAGCGCCCCCGCACTGGGAACCGAGACCCAGTACTTC,TRBJ2-5,TRBV7-8,NA,NA
CSVEVGTFDEQYF,TGCAGCGTTGAAGTCGGGACCTTTGACGAGCAGTACTTC,TRBJ2-7,TRBV29-1,NA,NA
CASSPVPGELFF,TGTGCCAGCAGCCCCGTCCCCGGGGAGCTGTTTTTT,TRBJ2-2,TRBV6-6,NA,NA
CASSTGQGRWEETQYF,TGTGCCAGTAGTACAGGACAGGGTAGATGGGAAGAGACCCAGTACTTC,TRBJ2-5,TRBV19,NA,TRBD1
CASSLGEFGYTF,TGTGCCAGCAGTTTAGGGGAATTTGGCTACACCTTC,TRBJ1-2,TRBV28,NA,NA
CASSDFLGTSEPDTQYF,TGCGCCAGCAGCGATTTTTTGGGGACTAGCGAACCCGATACGCAGTATTTT,TRBJ2-3,TRBV5-1,NA,TRBD2
CASSDGTSGNNEQFF,TGTGCCAGCAGCGACGGGACTAGCGGAAACAATGAGCAGTTCTTC,TRBJ2-1,TRBV7-2,NA,TRBD2
CASSLAVGHDNEKLFF,TGTGCCAGCAGCTTAGCCGTGGGCCACGATAATGAAAAACTGTTTTTT,TRBJ1-4,TRBV11-3,NA,NA
CASSPREGYYGYTF,TGTGCCAGCAGCCCCCGAGAAGGGTACTATGGCTACACCTTC,TRBJ1-2,TRBV11-3,NA,NA
CASSFLLDRATYGYTF,TGTGCCAGCAGCTTTCTCCTGGACAGGGCTACATATGGCTACACCTTC,TRBJ1-2,TRBV5-4,NA,TRBD1
CASSETTAAGELFF,TGTGCCAGCAGTGAAACCACTGCGGCCGGGGAGCTGTTTTTT,TRBJ2-2,TRBV6-1,NA,NA
CASRIGRDRDAEAFF,TGCGCCAGCAGGATCGGCCGGGACAGGGACGCCGAAGCTTTCTTT,TRBJ1-1,TRBV4-3,NA,TRBD1
CASSEREFRYEQYF,TGTGCCAGCAGTGAGAGGGAATTCCGCTACGAGCAGTACTTC,TRBJ2-7,TRBV2,NA,NA
CAISEFREAFF,TGTGCCATCAGTGAATTCCGAGAAGCTTTCTTT,TRBJ1-1,TRBV10-3,NA,NA
CASSLNAPGQGLKAEAFF,TGCGCCAGCAGCTTGAACGCCCCGGGACAGGGGTTGAAGGCTGAAGCTTTCTTT,TRBJ1-1,TRBV5-1,few,TRBD1
CASSQLGGVTGGSEQYF,TGTGCCAGCAGCCAACTAGGAGGCGTGACAGGGGGCTCCGAGCAGTACTTC,TRBJ2-7,TRBV5-6,few,TRBD1
CASNNRRGYTF,TGTGCCAGTAATAACAGGAGGGGCTACACCTTC,TRBJ1-2,TRBV19,NA,NA
CALSAGLMDEQYF,TGTGCCCTCTCCGCTGGGCTAATGGACGAGCAGTACTTC,TRBJ2-7,TRBV30,NA,NA
CAISESYRAGSGEKLFF,TGTGCCATCAGTGAGTCCTACCGGGCAGGCTCGGGTGAAAAACTGTTTTTT,TRBJ1-4,TRBV10-3,once,NA
CAWSVGISGNTIYF,TGTGCCTGGAGTGTCGGGATCTCTGGAAACACCATATATTTT,TRBJ1-3,TRBV30,few,NA
CASSQEGQKNQPQHF,TGTGCCAGCAGCCAAGAGGGACAGAAGAATCAGCCCCAGCATTTT,TRBJ1-5,TRBV4-2,NA,TRBD1
CASSEAYTEAFF,TGTGCCAGCAGTGAAGCTTATACTGAAGCTTTCTTT,TRBJ1-1,TRBV6-1,medium-sized,NA
CASSSPESTYEQYF,TGTGCCAGCAGCTCGCCAGAGAGCACCTACGAGCAGTACTTC,TRBJ2-7,TRBV7-2,NA,NA
CASSYYGLAGEDEQFF,TGTGCCAGCAGTTACTACGGACTAGCGGGAGAGGATGAGCAGTTCTTC,TRBJ2-1,TRBV6-6,NA,TRBD2
CASSLGILTSGREYNEQFF,TGTGCCAGCAGCTTAGGGATCTTAACTAGCGGGAGAGAATACAATGAGCAGTTCTTC,TRBJ2-1,TRBV11-3,once,TRBD2
CASSRDKNEAFF,TGTGCCAGTAGTCGGGACAAAAATGAAGCTTTCTTT,TRBJ1-1,TRBV19,NA,NA
CASSEDREREGYTF,TGTGCCAGCAGTGAGGACAGGGAAAGAGAGGGCTACACCTTC,TRBJ1-2,TRBV6-1,NA,TRBD1
CASSTSGGRDSGNTIYF,TGCGCCAGCAGCACCTCGGGGGGTCGGGACTCTGGAAACACCATATATTTT,TRBJ1-3,TRBV5-1,NA,NA
CSSEMRAGGYTF,TGCAGCTCTGAGATGCGGGCTGGAGGCTACACCTTC,TRBJ1-2,TRBV29-1,NA,NA
CAWTGGLTGELFF,TGTGCCTGGACAGGGGGCCTGACCGGGGAGCTGTTTTTT,TRBJ2-2,TRBV30,NA,TRBD1
CASKDPVRQGTEETQYF,TGTGCCAGCAAGGACCCCGTCCGACAGGGGACGGAAGAGACCCAGTACTTC,TRBJ2-5,TRBV2,NA,TRBD1
CAIGTSGESNEQFF,TGTGCCATCGGGACTAGCGGGGAATCCAATGAGCAGTTCTTC,TRBJ2-1,TRBV10-3,NA,TRBD2
CSARLWETQYF,TGCAGTGCTAGGTTGTGGGAGACCCAGTACTTC,TRBJ2-5,TRBV20-1,few,NA
CAWMGDSYNEQFF,TGTGCCTGGATGGGGGATTCCTACAATGAGCAGTTCTTC,TRBJ2-1,TRBV30,NA,NA
CASSIGGDSGRGNEQFF,TGTGCCAGCAGCATCGGAGGCGATAGCGGGAGAGGTAATGAGCAGTTCTTC,TRBJ2-1,TRBV9,NA,TRBD2
CASSIGQRPNTEAFF,TGTGCCAGTAGTATCGGTCAGCGCCCGAACACTGAAGCTTTCTTT,TRBJ1-1,TRBV19,once,NA
CASSIAGSSGNTIYF,TGTGCCAGTAGTATAGCGGGAAGCTCTGGAAACACCATATATTTT,TRBJ1-3,TRBV19,once,NA
CASSWGTTNTGELFF,TGCGCCAGCAGCTGGGGGACAACGAACACCGGGGAGCTGTTTTTT,TRBJ2-2,TRBV5-1,NA,NA
CASSVGTDNEKLFF,TGTGCCAGCAGCGTCGGGACAGATAATGAAAAACTGTTTTTT,TRBJ1-4,TRBV9,NA,TRBD1
CASSTPSEGFFGYTF,TGTGCCAGTAGTACCCCCTCGGAGGGCTTCTTTGGCTACACCTTC,TRBJ1-2,TRBV19,NA,NA
CASSSQPGEGYTF,TGTGCCAGCAGCTCACAACCGGGGGAAGGCTACACCTTC,TRBJ1-2,TRBV7-3,NA,NA